The next 14 T cell receptor beta chains were all read from a single sample in a study of cytomegalovirus exposure and HLA in healthy donors. The PCR had 60 Vbeta and 13 Jbeta primers. The table came from immunoSEQ multiplex PCR; TCRdb's copy has only in-frame clones and leaves some out. The table has 150,000 to 200,000 clones, about three quarters seen once. The sequenced sample consisted of PBMCs. Receptors originate from a woman between 35 and 50 years old in good health and CMV-seronegative.

The V call is TRBV7-3, the J call TRBJ2-2, with a tentative D call TRBD1 (5 bases). Trimming pared 3 bases from V and 4 bases from J, leaving 9 bases between. The CDR3 is 14 amino acids. Germline V CDR1 and CDR2: SGHTA, FQGTGA. The CDR3 protein is CASSFRQTTGELFF. DNA of the CDR3: TGTGCCAGCAGCTTCCGACAGACCACCGGGGAGCTGTTTTTT.

This chain's CDR3 is CASGLGRGLISGNTIYF. Here the CDR3 DNA reads TGTGCTAGTGGTTTGGGGAGGGGGCTCATCTCTGGAAACACCATATATTTT. The chain couples TRBV12-5 to TRBJ1-3; the match to TRBD1 covers 7 bases. CDR3 size: 17 residues. CDR1 and CDR2 from the germline V gene are LGHNT and FRNRAP. Trimming cost V 1 base and J 0 bases; bases outside gene matches: 6.

The J gene is TRBJ2-1, the V gene TRBV19; 9 positions match TRBD2. With V trimmed by 3 bases and J by 0 bases, 0 bases remained unmatched. This CDR3 is built from 15 residues. From germline, CDR1 is LNHDA and CDR2 SQIVND (reference sequence). CDR3: CASSISGSSYNEQFF. The CDR3 bases are TGTGCCAGTAGTATTAGCGGGAGCTCCTACAATGAGCAGTTCTTC. Complete variable domain (other parts from reference TRBV19 and TRBJ2-1): DGGITQSPKYLFRKEGQNVTLSCEQNLNHDAMYWYRQDPGQGLRLIYYSQIVNDFQKGDIAEGYSVSREKKESFPLTVTSAQKNPTAFYLCASSISGSSYNEQFFGPGTRLTVL.

This clone was counted between two and nine times. CDR3 amino acids: CASSLSVDTDTQYF. Written as DNA, the CDR3 is TGTGCCAGCAGTTTGTCGGTCGACACAGATACGCAGTATTTT. The rearrangement uses TRBV27 and TRBJ2-3; D is uncertain. Germline loops: CDR1 MNHEY, CDR2 SMNVEV (reference sequence). The V end was cut by 3 bases, the J end by 2 bases, with 9 bases between. CDR3 length: 14 residues.

This clone was picked up a small number of times. This chain links TRBV5-1 with TRBJ1-4, with 8 bases fitting TRBD1. V trimming: 0 bases; J trimming: 5 bases; junction bases outside the gene matches: 9. Germline lookup yields CDR1 SGHRS and CDR2 YFSETQ. This CDR3 region has 17 residues. This chain's CDR3 is CASSLGGDTGGNEKLFF. CDR3 nucleotide sequence: TGCGCCAGCAGCTTGGGGGGCGACACAGGGGGGAATGAAAAACTGTTTTTT.

The chain employs TRBV19 and TRBJ2-1; no definite D call. This CDR3 is 14 amino acids long. Trimming left V 9 bases short and J 0 bases short, with 12 bases between. Germline CDR1 is LNHDA and CDR2 is SQIVND (reference sequence). CDR3 amino acids: CASISTSSYNEQFF. The CDR3 DNA reads as TGTGCCAGCATAAGCACGAGCTCCTACAATGAGCAGTTCTTC.

This clone was picked up one time. The chain has TRBV29-1 and TRBJ2-3, with 10 bases fitting TRBD1. The V gene's germline CDR1 is SQVTM and CDR2 ANQGSEA. With 5 bases clipped from V and 4 bases from J, the junction kept 6 bases outside the gene matches. This CDR3 region has 14 residues. This CDR3 is CSVTTGGSPDTQYF. Here the CDR3 DNA reads TGCAGCGTTACGACAGGGGGCTCCCCAGATACGCAGTATTTT.

The chain links TRBV7-2 to TRBJ1-2, with D possibly matching TRBD1 (5 bases). Trimming took off 5 bases at V and 3 bases at J, with 22 bases between the two ends. Germline loops: CDR1 SGHTA, CDR2 FQGNSA. The CDR3 has 17 amino acids. CDR3 in DNA: TGTGCCAGCAGCCCTCGCCCGGCAGGGCTAGGGGACTATGGCTACACCTTC. Its protein product is CASSPRPAGLGDYGYTF.

This chain uses TRBV27 with TRBJ1-1, with D maybe TRBD1 (6 bases). CDR1 and CDR2 from the germline V gene are MNHEY and SMNVEV (reference sequence). This CDR3 has 15 amino acids. Trimming stripped 3 bases from V and 5 bases from J, with 16 bases between. The CDR3 sequence is CASSFETGRGTEAFF. CDR3 nucleotide sequence: TGTGCCAGCAGTTTTGAGACCGGGAGGGGGACTGAAGCTTTCTTT.

The V call is TRBV18, the J call TRBJ2-1, with 8 bases matching TRBD1. CDR1 and CDR2 from the germline V gene are KGHSH and LQKENI. V dropped 3 bases and J dropped 2; count of bases not matched to a gene: 3. This CDR3 is 15 amino acids long. The CDR3 loop reads CASSPDRDPYNEQFF. In DNA form, the CDR3 reads TGTGCCAGCTCACCGGACAGGGATCCCTACAATGAGCAGTTCTTC.

The chain combines TRBV29-1 with TRBJ1-1, with 8 bases identical to TRBD1. Germline V lookup: CDR1 SQVTM, CDR2 ANQGSEA. The CDR3 extends over 13 amino acids. J gave up 3 bases and V 5 bases, and 5 bases lay outside the gene matches. DNA of the CDR3: TGCAGCGTTCGTCAGGGGGCAGACACTGAAGCTTTCTTT. Its translation is CSVRQGADTEAFF. The complete variable domain, with remaining parts taken from reference TRBV29-1 and TRBJ1-1, reads SAVISQKPSRDICQRGTSLTIQCQVDSQVTMMFWYRQQPGQSLTLIATANQGSEATYESGFVIDKFPISRPNLTFSTLTVSNMSPEDSSIYLCSVRQGADTEAFFGQGTRLTVV.

The chain carries TRBV9 and TRBJ2-3; weak D call: TRBD1 (6 bases). This CDR3 is built from 14 residues. V was clipped by 3 bases and J by 0 bases, with 8 bases between them. From germline, CDR1 is SGDLS and CDR2 YYNGEE. The CDR3: CASSETGSTDTQYF. The CDR3 nucleotides are TGTGCCAGCAGCGAAACAGGGAGCACAGATACGCAGTATTTT.

This chain joins TRBV27 and TRBJ2-5, with D tentatively TRBD2 (5 bases). This CDR3 comprises 12 residues. From germline, CDR1 is MNHEY and CDR2 SMNVEV (reference sequence). V lost 3 bases and J lost 5, with 7 bases in between. The CDR3 DNA reads TGTGCCAGCAGTTTCAGAGGGGAGACCCAGTACTTC. This sequence encodes CASSFRGETQYF.

Here the CDR3 reads CASSFQRPQGDEQFF. The CDR3 region has the DNA TGTGCCAGCAGTTTCCAGCGACCGCAAGGGGATGAGCAGTTCTTC. The V gene is TRBV28, the J gene TRBJ2-1; possible D gene TRBD1, 5 bases. CDR3 size: 15 residues. CDR1 is MDHEN, CDR2 SYDVKM, per germline. V lost 3 bases to trimming and J lost 8 bases, with 17 bases between them.